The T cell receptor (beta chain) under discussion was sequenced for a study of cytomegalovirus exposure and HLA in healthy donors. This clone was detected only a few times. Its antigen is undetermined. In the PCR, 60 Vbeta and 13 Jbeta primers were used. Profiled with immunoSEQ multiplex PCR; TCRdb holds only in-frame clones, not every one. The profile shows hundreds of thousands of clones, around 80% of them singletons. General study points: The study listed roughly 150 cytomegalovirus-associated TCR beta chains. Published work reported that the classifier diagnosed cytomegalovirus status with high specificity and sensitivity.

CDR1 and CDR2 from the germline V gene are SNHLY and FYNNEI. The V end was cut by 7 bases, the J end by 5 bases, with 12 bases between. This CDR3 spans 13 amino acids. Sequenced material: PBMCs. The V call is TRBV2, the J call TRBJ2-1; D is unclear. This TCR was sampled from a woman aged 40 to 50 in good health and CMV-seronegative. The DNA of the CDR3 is TGTGCCAGCAACAGACCGTTTGACAATGAGCAGTTCTTC. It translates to CASNRPFDNEQFF.